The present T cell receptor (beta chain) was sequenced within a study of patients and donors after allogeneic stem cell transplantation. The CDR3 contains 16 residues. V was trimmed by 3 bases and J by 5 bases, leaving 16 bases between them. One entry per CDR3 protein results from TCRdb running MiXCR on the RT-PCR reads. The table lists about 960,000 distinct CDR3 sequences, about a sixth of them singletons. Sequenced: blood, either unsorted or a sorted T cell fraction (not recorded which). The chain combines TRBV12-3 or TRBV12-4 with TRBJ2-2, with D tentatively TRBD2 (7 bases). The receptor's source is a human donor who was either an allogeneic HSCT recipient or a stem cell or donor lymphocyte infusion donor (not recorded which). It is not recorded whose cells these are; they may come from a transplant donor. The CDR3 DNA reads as TGTGCCAGCAGTTTCTGGGGGGGCAAGAAAACCGGGGAGCTGTTTTTT. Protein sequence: CASSFWGGKKTGELFF.